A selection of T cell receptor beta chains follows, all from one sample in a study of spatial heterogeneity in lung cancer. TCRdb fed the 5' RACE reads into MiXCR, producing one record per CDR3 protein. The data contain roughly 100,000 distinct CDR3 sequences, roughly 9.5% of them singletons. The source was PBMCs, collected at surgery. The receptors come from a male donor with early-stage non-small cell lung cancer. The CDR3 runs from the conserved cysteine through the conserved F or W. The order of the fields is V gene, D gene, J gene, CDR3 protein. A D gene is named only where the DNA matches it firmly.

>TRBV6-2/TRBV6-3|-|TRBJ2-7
CASRPQGNLYEQYF
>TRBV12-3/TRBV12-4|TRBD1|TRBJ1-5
CASSTGGAQPQHF
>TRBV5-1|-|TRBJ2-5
CASSTGHRIQETQYF
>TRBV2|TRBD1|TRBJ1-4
CASIQGARNEKLFF
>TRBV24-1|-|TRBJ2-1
CATSEVSEQFF
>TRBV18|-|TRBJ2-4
CASSQDHRKYF
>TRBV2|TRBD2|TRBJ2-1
CASGTAGKEDEQFF
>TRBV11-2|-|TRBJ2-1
CASSPLRSYNEQFF
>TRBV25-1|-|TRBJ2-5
CASSERGGQRETQYF
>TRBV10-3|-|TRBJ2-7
CAISEAGEHEQYF
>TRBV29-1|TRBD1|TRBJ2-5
CSVPDRGQETQYF
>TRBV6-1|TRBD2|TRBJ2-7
CASSSLGGRANEQYF
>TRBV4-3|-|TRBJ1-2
CASSQTGSGYGYTF
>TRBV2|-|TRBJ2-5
CASSEATAQETQYF
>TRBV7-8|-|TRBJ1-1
CASSAATGGRNTEAFF
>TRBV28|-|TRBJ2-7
CASSPGGRLEQYF
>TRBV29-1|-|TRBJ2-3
CSVTDLPGPDTQYF
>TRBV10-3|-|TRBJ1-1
CAISEGLPEAFF
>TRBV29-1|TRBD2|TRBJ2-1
CSVEASGRDEQFF
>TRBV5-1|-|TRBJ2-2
CASSPRLGGGELFF
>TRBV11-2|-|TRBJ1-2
CASSLDHQALGYTF
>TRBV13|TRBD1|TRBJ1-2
CASSPDRGSGYTF
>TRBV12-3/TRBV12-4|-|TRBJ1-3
CASSFAGNTIYF
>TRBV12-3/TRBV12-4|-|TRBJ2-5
CASSPAGGEETQYF
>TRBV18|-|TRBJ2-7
CASSPGPSTYEQYF
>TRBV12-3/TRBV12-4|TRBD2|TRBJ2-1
CASSQAGGQNEQFF
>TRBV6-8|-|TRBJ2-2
CANPDRGPNTGELFF
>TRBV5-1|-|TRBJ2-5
CASSSPLGDSETQYF
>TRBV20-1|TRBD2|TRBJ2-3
CSARDTSGGSTDTQYF
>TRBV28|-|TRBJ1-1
CASSYRGNTEAFF
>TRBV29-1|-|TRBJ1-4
CSVEMRGEKLFF
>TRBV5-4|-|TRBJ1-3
CASSLRQGGNTIYF
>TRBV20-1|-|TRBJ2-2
CSASAQSTGELFF
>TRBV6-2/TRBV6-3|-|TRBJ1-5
CASSYWGNRNQPQHF
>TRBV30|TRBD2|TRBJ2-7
CAWSVLAGGEQYF
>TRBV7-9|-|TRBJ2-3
CASSPTGTGDTQYF
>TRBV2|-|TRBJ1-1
CASSAQGWENTEAFF
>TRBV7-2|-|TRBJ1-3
CASSLDLISGNTIYF
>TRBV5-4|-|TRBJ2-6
CASSSAQNRANVLTF
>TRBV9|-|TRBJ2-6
CASSVEGRVSGANVLTF